The next 20 T cell receptor beta chains were all read from a single sample in a study of STAT5B mutations in CD4+ large granular lymphocyte leukemia. Only in-frame clones appear in the TCRdb table, and some are missing; sequencing was by immunoSEQ multiplex PCR. This sample has fewer than 50,000 clones, with around 81% found just once. The sample taken for sequencing was CD4+ T cells from blood buffy coats. The receptor source for this set is a human donor in good health.

The chain is built from TRBV7-9 and TRBJ2-1, with TRBD2 identical over 14 bases. Germline V gene data show CDR1 as SEHNR and CDR2 as FQNEAQ (reference sequence). There are 15 residues in the CDR3. The junction had 6 bases not matched to a gene; V was cut back by 5 bases and J by 9 bases. The CDR3 DNA is TGTGCCAGCAGCAGGGGACTAGCGGGAGTGGTTGAGCAGTTCTTC. This translates into CASSRGLAGVVEQFF.

The chain employs TRBV19 and TRBJ2-1; D may be TRBD1 (6 bases). Germline assignment: CDR1 LNHDA and CDR2 SQIVND (reference sequence). V shed 10 bases and J shed 7 bases, with 23 bases lying between them. The CDR3 consists of 15 residues. CDR3 DNA sequence: TGTGCCACCTCTCTCCCGGGACAAGGTAGGAATGAGCAGTTCTTC. This gives the protein CATSLPGQGRNEQFF. Based on the CDR3 plus reference TRBV19 and TRBJ2-1, the full variable domain is DGGITQSPKYLFRKEGQNVTLSCEQNLNHDAMYWYRQDPGQGLRLIYYSQIVNDFQKGDIAEGYSVSREKKESFPLTVTSAQKNPTAFYLCATSLPGQGRNEQFFGPGTRLTVL.

This sequence joins TRBV27 and TRBJ1-6, with 8 bases identical to TRBD1. With 5 bases clipped from V and 11 bases from J, the junction kept 11 bases outside the gene matches. CDR3 length equals 15 residues. CDR1 and CDR2 from the germline V gene are MNHEY and SMNVEV (reference sequence). CDR3 sequence reads: CASSTGGRDSPPLHF. In nucleotides, the CDR3 is TGTGCCAGCAGTACAGGGGGGCGGGATTCGCCACCCCTCCACTTT.

This clone was found a few times. V usage is TRBV27 and J usage is TRBJ1-6; no clear D gene. Germline V gene data show CDR1 as MNHEY and CDR2 as SMNVEV (reference sequence). The V end was cut by 10 bases, the J end by 7 bases, with 11 bases between. The CDR3 runs 12 residues. The CDR3 DNA sequence: TGTGCCATCGGACGGTTCAATTCACCCCTCCACTTT. This codes for CAIGRFNSPLHF.

This clone was observed a handful of times. The J gene is TRBJ1-6, the V gene TRBV5-1; D ambiguous. The V gene lost 4 bases and the J gene lost 7 bases, with 9 bases spanning the gap. The germline gives CDR1 SGHRS, CDR2 YFSETQ. This CDR3 is 13 amino acids long. Written as DNA, the CDR3 is TGCGCCAGCAGCCCCACACTGAATTCACCCCTCCACTTT. Translating gives CASSPTLNSPLHF.

This clone has only a few counts. V usage is TRBV19 and J usage is TRBJ1-5; TRBD1 aligns across 7 bases. The trim removed 3 bases at V and 9 bases at J, leaving 5 bases unmatched. The CDR3 length is 13 residues. Per the germline V gene, CDR1 is LNHDA and CDR2 is SQIVND (reference sequence). CDR3 protein: CASSIPGGRPQHF. The CDR3 DNA sequence: TGTGCCAGTAGTATCCCAGGGGGTCGGCCCCAGCATTTT.

The chain is built from TRBV10-3 and TRBJ2-1; 7 bases match TRBD2. The germline V gene has CDR1 ENHRY and CDR2 SYGVKD. V lost 6 bases and J lost 0; bases outside the gene matches: 11. There are 17 residues in the CDR3. CDR3 loop: CAIRRTRPDRSYNEQFF. CDR3 nucleotides: TGTGCCATCAGGCGGACTAGACCTGACCGCTCCTACAATGAGCAGTTCTTC.

CDR3 loop: CASSLGSSGGTDTQYF. The CDR3 region has the DNA TGCGCCAGCAGCTTGGGGAGCAGCGGGGGGACAGATACGCAGTATTTT. J is TRBJ2-3 and V is TRBV5-1, with 9 bases identical to TRBD2. This CDR3 region has 16 residues. Germline loops: CDR1 SGHRS, CDR2 YFSETQ. The J segment lost 3 bases and the V segment lost 0 bases, leaving 5 bases of the junction unmatched.

This CDR3 reads CASSDSGASDTQYF. DNA of the CDR3: TGTGCCAGCAGTGACTCGGGGGCAAGCGATACGCAGTATTTT. The V and J genes are TRBV6-4 and TRBJ2-3; a possible D gene is TRBD1 (6 bases). Trimming cost V 0 bases and J 6 bases, with 10 bases left between them. Germline lookup yields CDR1 MRHNA and CDR2 SNTAGT. The CDR3 is made up of 14 amino acids.

The chain couples TRBV29-1 to TRBJ2-5; tentative D call: TRBD1 (5 bases). The CDR3 extends over 13 amino acids. Germline lookup yields CDR1 SQVTM and CDR2 ANQGSEA. V lost 3 bases and J 2 bases, leaving 10 bases between the germline ends. In nucleotides, the CDR3 is TGCAGCGTTGAGGGCCGACAGCAAGAGACCCAGTACTTC. Its protein product is CSVEGRQQETQYF.

The chain is built from TRBV30 and TRBJ2-5; 8 positions match TRBD1. CDR3 length: 14 amino acids. The V and J ends lost 5 bases and 4 bases, in that order; junction bases with no gene match: 9. CDR1 and CDR2 (germline): GTSNPN, SVGIG (reference sequence). Written as DNA, the CDR3 is TGTGCCTGGGCCCACAGGGGGAGAGGAGAGACCCAGTACTTC. Amino acids: CAWAHRGRGETQYF. Full variable domain (outside the CDR3, taken from reference TRBV30 and TRBJ2-5): SQTIHQWPATLVQPVGSPLSLECTVEGTSNPNLYWYRQAAGRGLQLLFYSVGIGQISSEVPQNLSASRPQDRQFILSSKKLLLSDSGFYLCAWAHRGRGETQYFGPGTRLLVL.

On this clone: A read error may produce the germline difference seen at one junction end. The V and J genes are TRBV19 and TRBJ1-4; D is undetermined. The CDR3 runs 14 residues. Germline CDR1 reads LNHDA; CDR2 reads SQIVND (reference sequence). CDR3 nucleotide sequence: TGTGCCAGCAGTATATATACCGGGTTTGAAAAACTGTTTTTT. Its protein product is CASSIYTGFEKLFF.

The chain combines TRBV6-5 with TRBJ2-7, with TRBD1 identical over 8 bases. The V and J ends lost 6 bases and 6 bases, in that order; junction bases with no gene match: 7. The CDR3 runs to 13 residues. The V gene's germline CDR1 is MNHEY and CDR2 SVGAGI. The CDR3 is CASSLPDRAEQYF. Here the CDR3 DNA reads TGTGCCAGCAGCCTCCCGGACAGGGCCGAGCAGTACTTC.

The CDR3 nucleotides are TGTGCCATCAGTGAGTCGGGGGGTGGGGCCAACGTCCTGACTTTC. Protein product: CAISESGGGANVLTF. This chain joins TRBV10-3 and TRBJ2-6; the D gene is possibly TRBD2 (6 bases). Per germline, CDR1 ENHRY and CDR2 SYGVKD. V gave up 0 bases and J gave up 3 bases, with 6 bases separating them. This CDR3 has 15 amino acids.

Comment on this clone: One end of the junction fails to match germline, which may point to a read error. This chain connects TRBV28 to TRBJ2-7; D perhaps matches TRBD2 (6 bases). The CDR3 extends over 15 amino acids. Germline V gene lookup returns CDR1 MDHEN and CDR2 SYDVKM. CDR3 in DNA: TGTGCCAGCAGTTTCCCGCGGGGTGGTCACTACGGGCAGTACTTC. Its translation is CASSFPRGGHYGQYF.

CDR3 DNA: TGCGCCAGCAGACTGAACACTGAAGCTTTCTTT. It specifies CASRLNTEAFF. The rearrangement uses TRBV5-1 and TRBJ1-1; D is uncertain. V was clipped by 5 bases and J by 0 bases, with 2 bases between them. The CDR3 is 11 residues long. Germline V gene sequence: CDR1 SGHRS, CDR2 YFSETQ.

CDR3 loop: CASSLSTGELFF. In DNA form, the CDR3 reads TGTGCCAGCAGTTTATCCACCGGGGAGCTGTTTTTT. J is TRBJ2-2 and V is TRBV27; the D is unclear. The ends were cut back, 0 bases at V and 4 bases at J, with 0 bases in the middle. Germline V CDR1 and CDR2: MNHEY, SMNVEV (reference sequence). The CDR3 spans 12 residues.

This rearrangement joins TRBV18 to TRBJ1-1; TRBD1 might be the D (5 bases). This CDR3 contains 14 residues. The germline CDR1 and CDR2 sequences are KGHSH and LQKENI. Deletions cut 8 bases from V and 5 bases from J, with 18 bases between. For the CDR3, the DNA is TGTGCCAGCACTTCGACGGGGCCTGGGACTGAAGCTTTCTTT. Its protein product is CASTSTGPGTEAFF. Full variable domain (remainder filled in from reference TRBV18 and TRBJ1-1): NAGVMQNPRHLVRRRGQEARLRCSPMKGHSHVYWYRQLPEEGLKFMVYLQKENIIDESGMPKERFSAEFPKEGPSILRIQQVVRGDSAAYFCASTSTGPGTEAFFGQGTRLTVV.

CDR3 protein: CSVERFPGTGSDGYTF. The CDR3, as DNA: TGCAGCGTTGAAAGGTTCCCCGGGACAGGGAGCGATGGCTACACCTTC. The genes are TRBV29-1 and TRBJ1-2; 9 nucleotides agree with TRBD1. CDR3 length: 16 amino acids. V shed 2 bases and J 6 bases; nucleotides not matched to a gene: 13. CDR1 is SQVTM, CDR2 ANQGSEA, per germline.

The chain joins TRBV10-3 to TRBJ2-7, with 10 bases lining up with TRBD2. The CDR3 loop spans 15 amino acids. Germline V gene data show CDR1 as ENHRY and CDR2 as SYGVKD. Trimming at V came to 3 bases and at J to 2 bases, leaving 4 bases not matched to a gene. CDR3 nucleotide sequence: TGTGCCATCAGTGACACTAGCGGGGCTACCTACGAGCAGTACTTC. The encoded protein is CAISDTSGATYEQYF.